These 10 T cell receptor beta chains share one sample of origin, sequenced in a study of blood T cell repertoires in COVID-19. Sequencing used immunoSEQ multiplex PCR; TCRdb keeps in-frame clones, though not all of them. The repertoire includes 150,000 or so clones, about 86% of them detected once, and about 3.9% sits in the top ten. Source material: peripheral blood. The receptors derive from a woman in her 70s with acute or convalescent COVID-19.

This chain connects TRBV7-2 to TRBJ1-2; TRBD1 is a possible D gene (6 bases). Per the germline V gene, CDR1 is SGHTA and CDR2 is FQGNSA. Trimming removed 1 base from V and 5 bases from J, with 20 bases in between. CDR3 size: 17 residues. The CDR3 DNA reads as TGTGCCAGCAGCTTAGTAGGGGGGGATACAGGCGCTTATGGCTACACCTTC. Protein: CASSLVGGDTGAYGYTF.

V and J are TRBV14 and TRBJ1-1; D gene ambiguous. The CDR3 has 15 amino acids. Germline CDR1 SGHDN, CDR2 FVKESK. Trimming removed 1 base at V and 5 bases at J, with 14 bases between. The CDR3 DNA is TGTGCCAGCAGCCAAGGGAGGCACCCGGGAACTGAAGCTTTCTTT. Its protein product is CASSQGRHPGTEAFF.

The rearrangement uses TRBV10-3 and TRBJ2-3; TRBD2 aligns across 8 bases. The CDR3 totals 12 residues. From germline, CDR1 is ENHRY and CDR2 SYGVKD. With V trimmed by 11 bases and J by 4 bases, 5 bases remained unmatched. The CDR3 DNA reads as TGTGCCTGTCGGGGGGGTTCAGATACGCAGTATTTT. The encoded protein is CACRGGSDTQYF.

This clone was picked up one time. This sequence joins TRBV5-1 and TRBJ2-1, with D possibly matching TRBD1 (6 bases). CDR3 size: 14 residues. Germline V gene sequence: CDR1 SGHRS, CDR2 YFSETQ. Trimming removed 2 bases at V and 2 bases at J, with 8 bases between. The CDR3 region is CASSLQGPYNEQFF. The CDR3 DNA reads TGCGCCAGCAGCTTACAGGGTCCCTACAATGAGCAGTTCTTC.

A few counts support this clone. The chain links TRBV29-1 to TRBJ1-5; TRBD1 aligns across 8 bases. V shed 5 bases, J shed 3 bases, and the junction held 6 bases outside the gene matches. The CDR3 is made up of 14 amino acids. Germline CDR1 reads SQVTM; CDR2 reads ANQGSEA. CDR3 coding DNA: TGCAGCGTTCAGGCAGGGGGCATCAATCAGCCCCAGCATTTT. Its translation: CSVQAGGINQPQHF.

The V gene is TRBV4-2, the J gene TRBJ2-2; weak D call: TRBD2 (5 bases). V lost 0 bases and J 7 bases, leaving 9 bases between the germline ends. The CDR3 contains 14 residues. Germline loops: CDR1 LGHNA, CDR2 YNFKEQ. The DNA of the CDR3 is TGTGCCAGCAGCCAAGATCGAACTAGCGGGGAGCTGTTTTTT. Translation gives CASSQDRTSGELFF.

J is TRBJ2-2 and V is TRBV5-1; 7 nucleotides match TRBD2. V gave up 4 bases and J gave up 4 bases; unmatched junction bases: 13. CDR3 length: 17 residues. CDR1 is SGHRS and CDR2 is YFSETQ in the germline V gene. CDR3 amino acids: CASSHPGGFGFTGELFF. CDR3 nucleotides: TGCGCCAGCAGCCACCCGGGGGGTTTTGGATTCACCGGGGAGCTGTTTTTT.

The chain has TRBV19 and TRBJ1-2; 7 bases map to TRBD1. Per germline, CDR1 LNHDA and CDR2 SQIVND (reference sequence). Trimming at V came to 6 bases and at J to 7 bases, leaving 5 bases not matched to a gene. The CDR3 runs to 12 residues. The CDR3 region is CASRMTGFGYTF. CDR3 coding DNA: TGTGCCAGTAGAATGACAGGGTTTGGCTACACCTTC.

The chain carries TRBV24-1 and TRBJ2-2, with 12 positions matching TRBD1. Germline CDR1 KGHDR, CDR2 SFDVKD. J lost 2 bases, V lost 1 base, and 4 bases had no gene match. The CDR3 totals 18 residues. CDR3 protein: CATSDFPGTGGNTGELFF. CDR3 DNA sequence: TGTGCCACCAGTGATTTCCCCGGGACAGGGGGCAACACCGGGGAGCTGTTTTTT.

This sequence joins TRBV7-9 and TRBJ1-1; 8 bases are a match to TRBD1. The CDR3 is 14 residues long. Trimming at V came to 6 bases and at J to 1 base, leaving 4 bases not matched to a gene. CDR1 and CDR2 (germline): SEHNR, FQNEAQ (reference sequence). The CDR3 bases are TGTGCCAGCAGGGACAGGGCTCCGAACACTGAAGCTTTCTTT. It codes for CASRDRAPNTEAFF. Complete variable domain (other parts from reference TRBV7-9 and TRBJ1-1): DTGVSQNPRHKITKRGQNVTFRCDPISEHNRLYWYRQTLGQGPEFLTYFQNEAQLEKSRLLSDRFSAERPKGSFSTLEIQRTEQGDSAMYLCASRDRAPNTEAFFGQGTRLTVV.